What follows is one T cell receptor beta chain and its context. The sample comes from a study of blood T cell repertoires in COVID-19. The wider study: The cDNA or gDNA used as material had been derived from T cells, B-cell-depleted T cells, or PBMCs.

The V and J ends lost 0 bases and 7 bases, in that order; junction bases with no gene match: 7. The CDR3 covers 16 residues. Looked up from germline, CDR1 is SGHTA and CDR2 is FQGNSA. Per the original methods: Cell counts per sample came from amplifying reference gene primers. The method was immunoSEQ multiplex PCR; TCRdb's version includes in-frame clones alone and lacks a portion of them. That table furnishes V, J and clone size, whereas the DNA furnished D and trimming. The table shows about 150,000 clones, with approximately 73% occurring only once. This clonotype was sampled from a woman aged 80 or over with acute or convalescent COVID-19. V and J are TRBV7-2 and TRBJ2-2; TRBD2 matches 8 bases. Sequenced: peripheral blood. CDR3 coding DNA: TGTGCCAGCAGCTTAGCTAGCGGGAAGGCTGGCGGGGAGCTGTTTTTT. This codes for CASSLASGKAGGELFF. Full variable domain (remainder filled in from reference TRBV7-2 and TRBJ2-2): GAGVSQSPSNKVTEKGKDVELRCDPISGHTALYWYRQSLGQGLEFLIYFQGNSAPDKSGLPSDRFSAERTGGSVSTLTIQRTQQEDSAVYLCASSLASGKAGGELFFGEGSRLTVL.